This T cell receptor beta chain was observed in a study of shared clonotypes between healthy human individuals. Findings and caveats of the study: Shared across a few donors were roughly 5% of the naive CD4 clonotypes.

Into CD45RA+ naive and CD45RA-negative memory subsets, the CD4+ cells were split. Under the authors' procedure: Junction-only sequences produced by ImmunoSEQ had no quality scores, so filtering differed. Assay used: immunoSEQ multiplex PCR; TCRdb lists only in-frame clones, some missing. V and J calls and clone size are given by that table; D and trimming were obtained from the DNA. The sample lists fewer than 1.6 million clones; approximately 98.5% were seen once. Points on this clone: Its antigen is unidentified.

Germline values: CDR1 MDHEN, CDR2 SYDVKM. The CDR3 is 15 residues long. The junction had 5 bases not matched to a gene; V was cut back by 2 bases and J by 6 bases. The material sequenced was naive CD4+ T cells sorted from blood. The subset is: CD45RA+ positively selected. The sequence was obtained from a young man in good health. The J gene is TRBJ1-4, the V gene TRBV28, with 8 nucleotides matching TRBD1. For the CDR3, the DNA is TGTGCCAGCAGTTTACTCGGACAGGGAGATGAAAAACTGTTTTTT. It codes for CASSLLGQGDEKLFF.